This TCR beta chain derives from a study of blood T cell repertoires in COVID-19. Background on the study: There were acute and convalescent COVID-19 samples, and they came from the United States, Italy and Spain. Sources were T cells, B-cell-depleted T cells, or PBMCs; the material itself was cDNA or gDNA.

This CDR3 contains 14 residues. V was clipped by 4 bases and J by 5 bases, with 9 bases between them. Germline V gives CDR1 SNHLY, CDR2 FYNNEI. This clone has only a few counts. Original data processing: Reference gene primer amplification gave nucleated cell count estimates. Using immunoSEQ multiplex PCR, the repertoire was profiled, and TCRdb retains in-frame clones only, with some absent. From that table come the V and J calls and clone size; the DNA was used to work out D and trimming. The sample records a few hundred thousand clones, roughly nine tenths being singletons. Participants had their cohort set by participant-reported clinical history.

This clonotype was sampled from a woman between 40 and 55 years old who had been exposed to COVID-19. The gene calls are TRBV2 and TRBJ1-6; D remains unclear. The sample taken for sequencing was PBMCs or T cells enriched from blood (not recorded which). This CDR3 is CASSGFSDNSPLHF. The DNA for the CDR3 is TGTGCCAGCAGTGGGTTCAGCGATAATTCACCCCTCCACTTT.